This T cell receptor beta chain was retrieved from a study of cytomegalovirus exposure and HLA in healthy donors (dated by TCRdb to about 2017). About the study as a whole: An earlier analysis of around 600 of the donors reported about 290 Gb of sequence data and roughly 110 million unique TCR beta sequences from around 200 million T cells. Donor age, sex, ethnicity and CMV serostatus were collected together with the repertoire data. Among 300 to 450 genotyped donors of the cohort, an average of approximately 230,000 unique TCR beta nucleotide sequences were sequenced per donor, around 18% of them non-productive. The study used immunosequencing to profile the T cell repertoires of approximately 630 subjects and linked those repertoires to cytomegalovirus serostatus. An earlier analysis of 587 of the donors used high-throughput TCR beta sequencing to judge whether each TCR beta V gene segment behaved as functional or pseudogenic. All discovery cohort repertoires had been generated using a single sequencing platform. A later genetic analysis used genome-wide SNP genotypes for about 60% of the roughly 700 donors, treating that subset as a discovery cohort. The study was designed to test whether signatures of past pathogen exposure could be identified by cataloging public T cell receptors. Besides the first cohort of roughly 660 subjects, a separate validation cohort made up of over 100 different subjects was used. A later analysis re-analyzed previously published TCR beta repertoires from roughly 600 donors and added high-resolution HLA genotyping to study TCR occurrence patterns. The later analysis used no new phenotypic data to find candidate immune exposures, relying instead on TCR beta sequences and their occurrence across donors. High-throughput TCR immunosequencing, statistical association of individual TCRs with disease status, and machine learning were combined to predict cytomegalovirus infection status. An early release that covered roughly 600 HLA-typed donors contained approximately 300 gigabases of sequencing data and tens of millions of unique TCR sequences. Roughly 5 DR-DQ haplotypes were treated as single units for association and clustering because of strong linkage in the cohort. The number of typed donors differed by locus: about 620-640 for A, B, C, DRB1 and DQB1; 500 to 550 for DQA1; approximately 600 for DPA1; and about 450 for DPB1. Of the approximately 400 genotyped donors, over 70% fell in the genetic ancestry cluster associated with self-reported Caucasian donors. HLA typing covered class I and class II loci at four-digit resolution. Results and caveats for the whole study, not just this receptor: Assigning TCR associations to individual alleles was difficult when HLA alleles, especially DR and DQ, strongly co-occurred. For the cohort, immune exposure information was limited to CMV serostatus. The classifier was reported to diagnose cytomegalovirus status with high specificity and sensitivity in both the original cohort and the validation cohort. Because the 87-base-pair reads could not distinguish some IMGT-functional V segments, including TRBV6-2 and TRBV6-3, those segments were excluded. Because HLA typing was unavailable for some donors at each locus, only the typed subset was used in association tests. Correlated functional status among segregating V segments might be attributable to linkage disequilibrium, but an unknown experimental factor could not be ruled out. The cohort was sequenced for TCR beta chains only, and without alpha or paired-chain data the features that could be detected were limited. In an earlier analysis of 450 to 750 of the donors, most TCR beta V segments appeared in productive rearrangements about 87% or about 30% of the time, broadly matching IMGT annotations. A few of the identified cytomegalovirus-associated TCR beta chains were confirmed in vitro to be specific for cytomegalovirus antigens. At a false discovery rate of 0.05, a later analysis linked 16,951 TCR beta sequences to specific HLA alleles. In a later genetic analysis, a missense DCLRE1C variant was associated with V-gene and J-gene trimming of TCR beta chains, and the association was replicated in an independent cohort. The sequencing pipeline was judged likely to have produced a cluster of highly shared sequence variants as a technical artifact. The authors suggested that the approach could potentially be extended to other disease states and immunological phenotypes. A later analysis found that most CMV-associated TCR beta chains appeared HLA-restricted, with HLA associations seemingly driven largely by CMV exposure. According to a later analysis, TCR association rates differed among HLA loci, with DRB1 alleles showing the most associated TCRs and HLA-C alleles showing the fewest. Compared with the 666-donor mean, donors in an Asian-associated ancestry cluster had fewer N-insertions in productive TCRs, according to a later genetic analysis. A later analysis reported that several top co-occurrence clusters appeared linked to parvovirus B19, influenza, CMV and Epstein-Barr virus. Because counts were too low, roughly 18 rarely observed V segments, including chromosome 9 orphons, were left out of the earlier analysis of over 550 of the donors. While some public TCRs were present in many individuals, most TCR sequences turned up only very rarely across donors. In a later analysis, HLA-associated TCR beta chains were found to be more clonally expanded and to have lower generation probabilities than equally common non-associated chains. Sequencing depth was assumed to be roughly uniform across donors in the presence/absence analyses, though that assumption may not hold. A total of roughly 160 TCR beta chains were listed by the study as associated with cytomegalovirus. A further reported finding was that TCR beta sequences accurately predicted the HLA-A and HLA-B alleles for most subjects in the first cohort.

V and J are truncated by 0 bases and 0 bases respectively, leaving an intervening sequence of 15 bases. The germline V gene (reference sequence) yields LNHDA for CDR1 and SQIVND for CDR2. From the cysteine through the phenylalanine, the CDR3 covers 18 amino acids. CDR3 DNA only is kept here, 54 bases in frame from base 1. Libraries were made using the immunoSEQ multiplex PCR assay. For the multiplex PCR, a mixture combining 60 forward primers for TCR Vbeta segments and 13 reverse primers for TCR Jbeta segments was used. The CDR3 region of rearranged TCR beta genes was amplified from genomic DNA by a multiplex PCR assay. Amplified TCR beta libraries were sequenced as 87-base-pair reads on the Illumina HiSeq System. Per the authors' processing: Across the 500 to 750 repertoires, a later analysis counted around 80 million unique TCR beta chains, 9 million to 14 million of which were shared by at least two donors. To remove PCR and sequencing errors, raw reads were error-corrected and collapsed into unique sequences using a nearest-neighbor algorithm that merged closely related sequences. Alignment of CDR3 sequences to IMGT reference sequences was used to assign V, D and J gene segments. For a sequence to be retained, a match of at least six nucleotides was required to both a V gene segment and a J gene segment. A rearrangement counted as productive if the CDR3 had no stop codons and remained in frame with V and J, and every other rearrangement counted as non-productive. CDR3 was defined according to IMGT convention as the region running from the second conserved V-encoded cysteine to the conserved J-encoded phenylalanine. In an earlier analysis of around 570 of the donors, sequences lacking an unambiguous match to a single V gene segment were excluded. In an earlier analysis of some 590 of the donors, a V segment was called functional when productive rearrangements were above 56.7%, and segregating when the standard deviation between donors exceeded 5%. To diagnose cytomegalovirus status from the catalog of TCR beta chain sequences, a statistical classification framework was built. V and J gene assignment, in a later analysis, came from comparing TCR nucleotide sequences with IMGT/GENE-DB human TR gene sequences. Using the TCRdist pipeline, a later analysis assigned CDR3 sequences along with most-parsimonious VDJ recombination scenarios. In a later analysis, each TCR beta chain was defined by its CDR3 amino acid sequence together with its V-gene family, and reads without a unique V-gene family were excluded. To address suspected cross-contamination and a sequencing artifact, a later analysis removed 450 to 700 highly shared, low-generation-probability nucleotide sequences. In a later analysis, a clonal expansion index was calculated for each public chain from normalized within-repertoire ranks of inferred template counts. In a later analysis, generation probabilities were computed using a VDJ recombination model fitted to out-of-frame rearrangements, and the results were checked against IGoR. Hypergeometric tests were used in a later analysis to score TCR-TCR, TCR-HLA and TCR-CMV co-occurrence, with a repertoire-size bias correction applied to the TCR pairs. To estimate false discovery rates, a later analysis permuted the HLA or CMV assignments 20 times. In a later analysis, co-occurring TCRs were grouped using DBSCAN, with TCRdist sequence similarity added in when clustering inside HLA-allele-positive subsets. Repertoires with fewer than 30,000 or more than 120,000 public chains were left out of co-occurrence clustering, as were about 5 repertoires with anomalous nucleotide sharing. This is the immuneACCESS table as TCRdb keeps it, with only in-frame sequences that have V and J called. A part of the clones is gone; compared with another copy, unresolved V genes explain less than half, and the rest is unexplained. V and J calls and clone size are those listed in that table; D and trimming were worked out from the DNA. The sample table records under 200,000 clones. The ten most abundant clones make up less than 6.5% of the sample.

As to this clone: Its antigen is currently not known.

The cohort comprised fewer than 750 healthy bone marrow donors. All cohort members were sampled while nominally healthy, although unrecorded immune exposures were likely present. The donor tested CMV seronegative and was one of the 352 seronegative cohort members. Every donor gave a peripheral blood sample, and the peripheral blood mononuclear cells from that sample were used for TCR beta sequencing. The Qiagen DNeasy Blood Extraction Kit was used to extract genomic DNA from the blood cell samples. The sequence is built from TRBV19 and TRBJ1-5, with the D gene call left open. Sequenced input: PBMCs. This TCR was sampled from a man aged 30 to 45 in good health and CMV-seronegative. The DNA reads TGTGCCAGTAGTATAGATTGGGTCGGACTGGATAGCAATCAGCCCCAGCATTTT. This yields the protein CASSIDWVGLDSNQPQHF. The reference TRBV19 and TRBJ1-5 proteins fill in what lies around the CDR3, so the full variable domain reads DGGITQSPKYLFRKEGQNVTLSCEQNLNHDAMYWYRQDPGQGLRLIYYSQIVNDFQKGDIAEGYSVSREKKESFPLTVTSAQKNPTAFYLCASSIDWVGLDSNQPQHFGDGTRLSIL.